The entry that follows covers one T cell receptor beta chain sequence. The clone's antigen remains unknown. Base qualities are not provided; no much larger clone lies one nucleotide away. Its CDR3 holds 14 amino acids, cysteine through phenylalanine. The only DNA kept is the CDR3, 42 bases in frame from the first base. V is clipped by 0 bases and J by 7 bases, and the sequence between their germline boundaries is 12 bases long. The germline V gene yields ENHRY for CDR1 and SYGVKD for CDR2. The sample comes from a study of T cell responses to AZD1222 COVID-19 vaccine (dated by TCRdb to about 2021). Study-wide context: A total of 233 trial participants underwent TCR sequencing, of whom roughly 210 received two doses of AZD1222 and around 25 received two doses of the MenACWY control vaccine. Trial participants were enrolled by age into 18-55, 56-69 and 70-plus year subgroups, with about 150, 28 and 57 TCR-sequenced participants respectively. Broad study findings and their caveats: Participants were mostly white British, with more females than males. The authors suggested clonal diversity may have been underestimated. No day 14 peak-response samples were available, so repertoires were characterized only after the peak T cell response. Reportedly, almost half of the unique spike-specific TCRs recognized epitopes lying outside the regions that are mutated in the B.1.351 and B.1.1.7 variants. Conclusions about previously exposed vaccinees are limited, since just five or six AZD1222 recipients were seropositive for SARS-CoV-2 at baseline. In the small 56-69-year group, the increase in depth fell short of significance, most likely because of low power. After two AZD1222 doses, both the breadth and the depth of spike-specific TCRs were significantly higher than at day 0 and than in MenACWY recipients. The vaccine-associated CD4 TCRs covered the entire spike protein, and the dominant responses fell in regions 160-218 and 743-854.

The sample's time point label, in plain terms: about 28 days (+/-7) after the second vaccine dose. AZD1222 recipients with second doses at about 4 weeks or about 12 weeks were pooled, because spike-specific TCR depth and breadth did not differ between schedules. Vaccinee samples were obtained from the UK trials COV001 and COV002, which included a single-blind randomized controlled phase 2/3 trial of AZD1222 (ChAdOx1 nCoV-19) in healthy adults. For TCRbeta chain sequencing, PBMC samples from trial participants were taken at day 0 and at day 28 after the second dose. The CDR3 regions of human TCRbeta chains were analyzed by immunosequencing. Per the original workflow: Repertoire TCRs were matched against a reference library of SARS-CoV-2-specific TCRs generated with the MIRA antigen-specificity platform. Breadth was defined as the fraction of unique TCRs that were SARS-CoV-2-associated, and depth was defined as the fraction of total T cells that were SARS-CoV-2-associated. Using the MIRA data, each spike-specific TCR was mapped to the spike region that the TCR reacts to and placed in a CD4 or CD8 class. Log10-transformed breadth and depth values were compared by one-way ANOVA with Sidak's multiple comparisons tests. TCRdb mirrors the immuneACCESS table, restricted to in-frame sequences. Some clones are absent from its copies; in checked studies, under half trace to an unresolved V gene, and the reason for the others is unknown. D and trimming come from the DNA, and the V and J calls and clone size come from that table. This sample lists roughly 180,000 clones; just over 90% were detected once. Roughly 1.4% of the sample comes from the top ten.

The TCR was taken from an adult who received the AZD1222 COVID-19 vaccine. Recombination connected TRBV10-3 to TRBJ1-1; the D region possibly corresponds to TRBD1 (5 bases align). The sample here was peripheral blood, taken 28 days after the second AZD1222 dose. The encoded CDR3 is CAISESGGVGEAFF. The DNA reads TGTGCCATCAGTGAGTCGGGAGGGGTTGGTGAAGCTTTCTTT.